One and the same sample provided the 13 T cell receptor beta chains below, sequenced in a study of beta chain features in type 1 diabetes. The authors reverse transcribed all of the isolated RNA, so sequencing captured expressed TCRB transcripts. Measured with immunoSEQ multiplex PCR; TCRdb has only the in-frame clones, and not every one. This table has almost 350,000 clones, 20% appearing once. The sequenced sample consisted of naive CD4+ T cells from blood. The receptors stem from a woman aged 18-29 years in good health.

The rearrangement uses TRBV19 and TRBJ2-1; perhaps TRBD2 as D (5 bases). Germline values: CDR1 LNHDA, CDR2 SQIVND (reference sequence). This CDR3 is built from 13 residues. Deletions cut 3 bases from V and 9 bases from J, with 12 bases between. For the CDR3, the DNA is TGTGCCAGTAGTATGTCCGGGGTCGGTGAGCAGTTCTTC. Translating gives CASSMSGVGEQFF.

The table lists this clone with a few counts. This chain joins TRBV29-1 and TRBJ2-6, with a possible D match to TRBD2 (6 bases). The V end was cut by 6 bases, the J end by 3 bases, with 15 bases between. Germline V gene data show CDR1 as SQVTM and CDR2 as ANQGSEA. This CDR3 comprises 15 residues. Here the CDR3 DNA reads TGCAGCGTCCAGTTCGGGGGTTTTGGGGCCAACGTCCTGACTTTC. Its translation is CSVQFGGFGANVLTF.

The chain combines TRBV29-1 with TRBJ1-1, with D unclear. The germline V gene has CDR1 SQVTM and CDR2 ANQGSEA. Trimming shortened V by 1 base and J by 3 bases, and 6 bases separated the two germline ends. The CDR3 sequence is 12 residues long. The CDR3 sequence is CSVEAGYTEAFF. The CDR3 DNA is TGCAGCGTTGAAGCGGGTTACACTGAAGCTTTCTTT.

This clone was seen a handful of times. The V gene is TRBV7-3, the J gene TRBJ2-2; D remains unclear. V was trimmed by 5 bases and J by 0 bases, leaving 7 bases between them. The CDR3 extends over 14 amino acids. Germline lookup yields CDR1 SGHTA and CDR2 FQGTGA. In DNA, the CDR3 is TGTGCCAGCAGCCTTTTATCGAACACCGGGGAGCTGTTTTTT. Translated: CASSLLSNTGELFF.

The chain employs TRBV7-9 and TRBJ1-1; D is perhaps TRBD1 (5 bases). The CDR3 extends over 17 amino acids. CDR1 and CDR2 from the germline V gene are SEHNR and FQNEAQ (reference sequence). Between the trimmed V and J ends, which lost 5 bases and 4 bases, there was a span of 23 bases. The chain's CDR3 is CASSTLRTTVLGTEAFF. DNA of the CDR3: TGTGCCAGCAGCACCCTCCGCACGACAGTATTAGGCACTGAAGCTTTCTTT. Full variable domain (outside the CDR3, taken from reference TRBV7-9 and TRBJ1-1): DTGVSQNPRHKITKRGQNVTFRCDPISEHNRLYWYRQTLGQGPEFLTYFQNEAQLEKSRLLSDRFSAERPKGSFSTLEIQRTEQGDSAMYLCASSTLRTTVLGTEAFFGQGTRLTVV.

The chain is built from TRBV4-1 and TRBJ1-1; no reliable D call. The germline gives CDR1 MGHRA, CDR2 YSYEKL. The CDR3 contains 16 residues. V was pared by 1 base and J by 0 bases, with 12 bases between. This chain's CDR3 is CASSQVGARMNTEAFF. The CDR3 bases are TGCGCCAGCAGCCAAGTGGGTGCCAGGATGAACACTGAAGCTTTCTTT.

The genes are TRBV5-1 and TRBJ2-5; maybe TRBD1 (6 bases). The V and J ends lost 4 bases and 2 bases respectively, with 12 bases between them. Germline CDR1 and CDR2: SGHRS and YFSETQ. The CDR3 totals 14 residues. CDR3 sequence (DNA): TGCGCCAGCAGCCCAGGACAGTTACAAGAGACCCAGTACTTC. Protein: CASSPGQLQETQYF. Based on the CDR3 plus reference TRBV5-1 and TRBJ2-5, the full variable domain is KAGVTQTPRYLIKTRGQQVTLSCSPISGHRSVSWYQQTPGQGLQFLFEYFSETQRNKGNFPGRFSGRQFSNSRSEMNVSTLELGDSALYLCASSPGQLQETQYFGPGTRLLVL.

The gene calls are TRBV6-6 and TRBJ1-1, with 7 bases fitting TRBD1. Germline V lookup: CDR1 MNHNY, CDR2 SVGAGI (reference sequence). This CDR3 has 15 amino acids. Germline trimming cut 0 bases from V and 1 base from J; bases unmatched to any gene: 2. CDR3 protein: CASSYSGTANTEAFF. In DNA form, the CDR3 reads TGTGCCAGCAGTTACTCCGGGACAGCGAACACTGAAGCTTTCTTT.

This clone was seen more than once but under ten times. The V gene is TRBV7-8, the J gene TRBJ2-7; a possible D gene is TRBD1 (5 bases). V was trimmed by 5 bases and J by 0 bases, leaving 14 bases between them. The CDR3 loop spans 15 amino acids. Germline CDR1 SGHVS, CDR2 FQNEAQ. CDR3 bases: TGTGCCAGCAGCCTCGGACACTCCAGCTCCTACGAGCAGTACTTC. Its protein product is CASSLGHSSSYEQYF.

The chain recombines TRBV18 with TRBJ2-1; weak D call: TRBD1 (5 bases). The CDR3 spans 14 residues. Trimming took 6 bases from V and 1 from J, leaving 10 bases between them. Germline CDR1 is KGHSH and CDR2 is LQKENI. As DNA, the CDR3 is TGTGCCAGCTCCCCTCAGGGATCCTACAATGAGCAGTTCTTC. Amino acids: CASSPQGSYNEQFF.

The chain carries TRBV7-9 and TRBJ1-1; 7 nucleotides agree with TRBD1. The CDR3 contains 14 residues. The trim removed 5 bases at V and 3 bases at J, leaving 6 bases unmatched. Germline V gene lookup returns CDR1 SEHNR and CDR2 FQNEAQ (reference sequence). The DNA of the CDR3 is TGTGCCAGCAGCCCTGGACAGGCGTACACTGAAGCTTTCTTT. As protein: CASSPGQAYTEAFF.

The CDR3 region is CASSRTGGNIQYF. The CDR3 DNA reads as TGTGCCAGCAGTCGGACAGGGGGAAACATTCAGTACTTC. The rearrangement uses TRBV7-9 and TRBJ2-4; 10 bases match TRBD1. V was pared by 6 bases and J by 6 bases, with 2 bases of the junction left unmatched. The germline CDR1 and CDR2 sequences are SEHNR and FQNEAQ (reference sequence). The CDR3 is made up of 13 amino acids.

For this clone: A read error may account for a junction end that differs from germline. The gene calls are TRBV7-9 and TRBJ1-2, with D uncertain. CDR3 length: 14 amino acids. Germline V gene lookup returns CDR1 SEHNR and CDR2 FQNEAQ (reference sequence). CDR3: CAGSHDFLNYGYTF. DNA for the CDR3: TGTGCCGGCAGCCACGACTTCCTTAACTATGGCTACACCTTC.